The 18 T cell receptor beta chains given below trace back to one sample, sequenced in a study of blood T cell repertoires in COVID-19. TCRdb keeps only in-frame clones here, not all; method: immunoSEQ multiplex PCR. The sample lists about 170,000 clones, 84% seen once, with around 12% in the top ten. Material for sequencing was PBMCs or T cells enriched from blood (not recorded which). These receptors were taken from a man in his fifties or sixties who had recovered from COVID-19.

This clone was picked up one time. The chain uses TRBV5-1 and TRBJ1-6, with D perhaps matching TRBD1 (5 bases). The CDR3 is 14 amino acids. Trimming pared 0 bases from V and 10 bases from J, leaving 11 bases between. Germline values: CDR1 SGHRS, CDR2 YFSETQ. The CDR3 spells CASSLGGGGSPLHF. CDR3 nucleotides: TGCGCCAGCAGCTTGGGTGGGGGAGGCTCACCCCTCCACTTT.

Only one count was recorded for this clone. The chain recombines TRBV29-1 with TRBJ2-7; 7 bases fit TRBD1. From germline, CDR1 is SQVTM and CDR2 ANQGSEA. After removal of 0 bases from V and 6 bases from J, the junction contained 11 bases not matched to a gene. This CDR3 has 15 amino acids. The CDR3 DNA is TGCAGCGTTGAAGATCTTCGACAGGGAAAACTCGAGCAGTACTTC. It yields the protein CSVEDLRQGKLEQYF.

J is TRBJ1-1 and V is TRBV28; a weak D match, TRBD1 (6 bases). The germline V gene encodes CDR1 MDHEN and CDR2 SYDVKM. V lost 7 bases and J 2 bases, leaving 14 bases between the germline ends. This CDR3 has 14 amino acids. CDR3 sequence reads: CASTPPGTNTEAFF. CDR3 DNA: TGTGCCAGCACCCCCCCCGGGACAAACACTGAAGCTTTCTTT.

The chain links TRBV5-4 to TRBJ2-7, with TRBD2 matching over 11 bases. CDR3 size: 14 residues. V shed 4 bases, J shed 4 bases, and the junction held 4 bases outside the gene matches. CDR1 and CDR2 (germline): SGHNT, YYREEE (reference sequence). The CDR3: CASSVGLAVYEQYF. The DNA for the CDR3 is TGTGCCAGCAGCGTGGGACTAGCGGTTTACGAGCAGTACTTC.

This clone was counted a single time. V usage is TRBV28 and J usage is TRBJ1-1; 8 bases align to TRBD1. This CDR3 has 12 residues. Trimming removed 6 bases from V and 14 bases from J; junction bases left unmatched: 11. CDR1 and CDR2 (germline): MDHEN, SYDVKM. The CDR3 protein is CASRPFLDRVFF. In nucleotides, the CDR3 is TGTGCCAGCAGACCCTTTTTGGACAGGGTGTTCTTT.

The chain couples TRBV6-5 to TRBJ1-6; no firm D call. The CDR3 loop spans 13 amino acids. Trimming stripped 2 bases from V and 7 bases from J, with 6 bases between. Germline CDR1 reads MNHEY; CDR2 reads SVGAGI. CDR3 nucleotides: TGTGCCAGCAGTTACAGTCAGAATTCACCCCTCCACTTT. Translating it yields CASSYSQNSPLHF.

CDR3 protein: CASSLRPGQGAYENTIYF. CDR3 DNA: TGTGCCAGCAGCTTACGGCCCGGGCAGGGGGCTTATGAAAACACCATATATTTT. V gene TRBV11-2 combines with J gene TRBJ1-3; 8 bases are a match to TRBD1. The ends lost 2 bases at V and 6 bases at J; junction bases unmatched: 15. CDR1 and CDR2 from the germline V gene are SGHAT and FQNNGV. CDR3 length: 18 amino acids.

The V gene is TRBV9, the J gene TRBJ1-5, with unresolved D. Germline CDR1 and CDR2: SGDLS and YYNGEE. The CDR3 totals 14 residues. Trimming removed 4 bases from V and 3 bases from J, with 11 bases in between. The DNA for the CDR3 is TGTGCCAGCAGCCGAGACACTCTCAATCAGCCCCAGCATTTT. Translating gives CASSRDTLNQPQHF. Drawing the rest from reference TRBV9 and TRBJ1-5, the complete variable domain is DSGVTQTPKHLITATGQRVTLRCSPRSGDLSVYWYQQSLDQGLQFLIQYYNGEERAKGNILERFSAQQFPDLHSELNLSSLELGDSALYFCASSRDTLNQPQHFGDGTRLSIL.

The chain is built from TRBV4-2 and TRBJ1-1, with TRBD1 matching 8 bases. Per the germline V gene, CDR1 is LGHNA and CDR2 is YNFKEQ. The CDR3 spans 15 residues. With 0 bases clipped from V and 5 bases from J, the junction kept 5 bases outside the gene matches. CDR3 nucleotide sequence: TGTGCCAGCAGCCAAGATCCAGGGGGCAAGACTGAAGCTTTCTTT. It specifies CASSQDPGGKTEAFF.

This clone was found many times. V gene TRBV5-1 combines with J gene TRBJ2-3; D might be TRBD2 (6 bases). The V end lost 2 bases, the J end lost 2 bases, and 12 bases lay between the germline ends. This CDR3 spans 15 amino acids. CDR1 is SGHRS, CDR2 YFSETQ, per germline. CDR3 in DNA: TGCGCCAGCAGCTTAGGTCGGGGGAACACAGATACGCAGTATTTT. Protein: CASSLGRGNTDTQYF.

V and J are TRBV6-5 and TRBJ2-7; 9 nucleotides agree with TRBD2. V dropped 6 bases and J dropped 6; count of bases not matched to a gene: 12. Germline lookup yields CDR1 MNHEY and CDR2 SVGAGI. There are 15 residues in the CDR3. The CDR3 DNA reads TGTGCCAGCAGGCCCTCTAGCGGGGAAGGAGGCGAGCAGTACTTC. As protein: CASRPSSGEGGEQYF.

The chain joins TRBV21-1 to TRBJ2-5; the DNA was not used to check the table's D call, TRBD1. TRBV21-1 is recorded as a pseudogene. This CDR3 comprises 14 residues. The CDR3 sequence is CASKGQGTQETQYF. The CDR3 DNA reads as TGTGCCAGCAAGGGACAGGGGACTCAAGAGACCCAGTACTTC.

This clone was detected a few times. At one end, the junction sequence differs from germline, possibly due to a read error. The chain joins TRBV5-5 to TRBJ2-7; the D is unclear. In germline, CDR1 is SGHKS, CDR2 YYEKEE (reference sequence). This CDR3 contains 11 residues. DNA of the CDR3: TGTGCCAGCAGCTTCGCAGGTTGGCTTGCATTC. Protein sequence: CASSFAGWLAF.

The chain links TRBV4-1 to TRBJ1-2, with D hard to call. In germline, CDR1 is MGHRA, CDR2 YSYEKL. Trimming removed 0 bases from V and 4 bases from J, with 6 bases in between. The CDR3 is made up of 13 amino acids. The CDR3 loop reads CASSQDSLYGYTF. CDR3 in DNA: TGCGCCAGCAGCCAAGACAGTCTCTATGGCTACACCTTC.

J is TRBJ1-5 and V is TRBV6-5; D ambiguous. The length of the CDR3 is 12 residues. The germline gives CDR1 MNHEY, CDR2 SVGAGI. V was pared by 8 bases and J by 4 bases, with 9 bases between. The CDR3: CASYQENQPQHF. The DNA of the CDR3 is TGTGCCAGCTATCAAGAGAATCAGCCCCAGCATTTT.

The genes are TRBV5-1 and TRBJ1-4; 8 bases match TRBD1. The V gene's germline CDR1 is SGHRS and CDR2 YFSETQ. This CDR3 is built from 16 residues. V lost 5 bases and J lost 5; bases outside the gene matches: 11. This CDR3 is CASSVNPGTGNEKLFF. For the CDR3, the DNA is TGCGCCAGCAGTGTAAACCCCGGGACAGGAAATGAAAAACTGTTTTTT.

J is TRBJ2-1 and V is TRBV28; 7 bases match TRBD1. Germline trimming cut 4 bases from V and 4 bases from J; bases unmatched to any gene: 4. The germline CDR1 and CDR2 sequences are MDHEN and SYDVKM. This CDR3 contains 14 residues. In nucleotides, the CDR3 is TGTGCCAGCAGTTCTTGGACAGGATACAATGAGCAGTTCTTC. It encodes CASSSWTGYNEQFF.

This clone has at least ten counts. This same CDR3 is encoded by further DNA sequences in the sample. The chain combines TRBV27 with TRBJ2-1; possible D gene TRBD2, 6 bases. This CDR3 spans 14 amino acids. The germline CDR1 and CDR2 sequences are MNHEY and SMNVEV (reference sequence). Trimming cost V 8 bases and J 2 bases, with 13 bases left between them. CDR3 nucleotide sequence: TGTGCCAGCTCCTCTGGGGGGACCTACAATGAGCAGTTCTTC. It codes for CASSSGGTYNEQFF.